This TCR beta chain derives from a study of blood T cell repertoires in COVID-19. Study in general: Italy, Spain and the United States were the sources of the convalescent and acute COVID-19 samples. T cells, B-cell-depleted T cells, or PBMCs supplied cDNA or gDNA.

In germline, CDR1 is SGHTA, CDR2 FQGTGA. V lost 2 bases to trimming and J lost 0 bases; unmatched junction nucleotides: 4. The CDR3 loop spans 17 amino acids. Authors' analysis steps: Counts of nucleated cells, estimated from reference gene primer amplification, were obtained. The assay was immunoSEQ multiplex PCR, and TCRdb's table has in-frame clones only and misses some. The DNA was the basis for D and trimming; V, J and clone size are from that table. The repertoire holds 190,000 or so clones, with more than 75% as singletons. Sample: peripheral blood. The chain carries TRBV7-3 and TRBJ2-1, with 10 bases fitting TRBD2. The receptor was derived from a man in his sixties who had recovered from COVID-19. CDR3 in amino acids: CASSLASGSTSYNEQFF. In DNA form, the CDR3 reads TGTGCCAGCAGCTTAGCTAGCGGGAGTACCTCCTACAATGAGCAGTTCTTC.